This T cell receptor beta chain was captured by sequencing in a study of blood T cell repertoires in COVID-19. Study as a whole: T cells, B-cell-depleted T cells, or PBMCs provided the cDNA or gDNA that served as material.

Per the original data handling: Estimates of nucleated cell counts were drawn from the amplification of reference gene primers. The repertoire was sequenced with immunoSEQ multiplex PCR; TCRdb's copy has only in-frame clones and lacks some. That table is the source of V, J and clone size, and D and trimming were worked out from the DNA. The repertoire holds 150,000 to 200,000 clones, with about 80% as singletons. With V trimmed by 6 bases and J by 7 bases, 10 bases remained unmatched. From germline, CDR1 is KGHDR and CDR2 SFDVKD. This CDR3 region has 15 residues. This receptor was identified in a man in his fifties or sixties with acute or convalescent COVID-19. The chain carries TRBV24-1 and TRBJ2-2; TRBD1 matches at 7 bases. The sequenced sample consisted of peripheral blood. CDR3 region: CATSNWDSGYGELFF. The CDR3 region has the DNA TGTGCCACCAGTAATTGGGACAGCGGTTACGGGGAGCTGTTTTTT.